This TCR beta chain was identified during a study of T cells in Graves' hyperthyroidism and ophthalmopathy. Uncontrolled infection, other autoimmune disease, pregnancy or lactation disqualified patients from enrolment. There are 16 residues in the CDR3. The trim removed 0 bases at V and 8 bases at J, leaving 6 bases unmatched. CDR1 is SNHLY and CDR2 is FYNNEI in the germline V gene. Template material for amplifying TCR beta CDR3 regions consisted of RNA transcripts. An initial round of RT-PCR targeting the TCR CDR3 relied on the HTBI primer set. Via MiXCR, TCRdb re-called the multiplex PCR reads, giving one row per CDR3 protein. The sample includes under 350,000 distinct CDR3 sequences, roughly 20% of them seen just once. This clonotype was seen only once. The antigen is unknown. Study-level findings and limits: Researchers found most expanded thyroid clonotypes above 0.001 in blood as well. In the analysis, a 13 V-J model separated ophthalmopathy from stable hyperthyroidism.

Sequences were obtained from blood. The sequence was collected from a woman aged 45-60 years with Graves' hyperthyroidism. The V and J genes are TRBV2 and TRBJ2-1; 11 bases fit TRBD2. DNA for the CDR3: TGTGCCAGCAGTGAAGCGCGACTAGCGGGAAGGTATGAGCAGTTCTTC. Translation: CASSEARLAGRYEQFF.